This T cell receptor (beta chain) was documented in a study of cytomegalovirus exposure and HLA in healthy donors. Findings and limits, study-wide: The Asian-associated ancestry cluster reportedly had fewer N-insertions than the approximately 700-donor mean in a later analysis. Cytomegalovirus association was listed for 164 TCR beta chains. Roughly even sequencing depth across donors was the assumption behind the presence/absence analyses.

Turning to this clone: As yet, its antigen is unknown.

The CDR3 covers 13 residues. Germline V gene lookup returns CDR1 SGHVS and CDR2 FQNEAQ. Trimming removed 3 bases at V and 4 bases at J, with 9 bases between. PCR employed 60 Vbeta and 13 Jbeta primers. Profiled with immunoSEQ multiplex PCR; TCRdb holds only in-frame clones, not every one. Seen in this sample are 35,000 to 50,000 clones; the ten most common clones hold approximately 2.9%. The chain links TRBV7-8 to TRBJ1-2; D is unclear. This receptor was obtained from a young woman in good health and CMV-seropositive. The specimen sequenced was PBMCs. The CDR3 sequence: CASSLSSSYGYTF. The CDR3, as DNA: TGTGCCAGCAGCTTGTCCAGTTCCTATGGCTACACCTTC.